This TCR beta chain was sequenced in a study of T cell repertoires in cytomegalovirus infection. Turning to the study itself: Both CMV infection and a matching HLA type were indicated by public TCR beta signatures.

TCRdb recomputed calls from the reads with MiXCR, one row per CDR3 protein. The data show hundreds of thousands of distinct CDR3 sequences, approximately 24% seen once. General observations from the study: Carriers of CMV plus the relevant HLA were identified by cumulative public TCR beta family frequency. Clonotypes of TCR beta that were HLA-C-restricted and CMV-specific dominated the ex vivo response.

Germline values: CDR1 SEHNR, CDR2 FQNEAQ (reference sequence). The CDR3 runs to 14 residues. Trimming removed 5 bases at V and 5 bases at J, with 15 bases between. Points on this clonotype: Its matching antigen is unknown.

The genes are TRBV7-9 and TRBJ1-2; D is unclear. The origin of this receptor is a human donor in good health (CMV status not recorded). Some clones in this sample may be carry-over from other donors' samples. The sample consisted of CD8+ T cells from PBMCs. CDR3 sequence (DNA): TGTGCCAGCAGCCTAGATGCGGCAGTATATGGCTACACCTTC. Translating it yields CASSLDAAVYGYTF.